This T cell receptor beta chain was recorded in a study of CD8 T cells in Susac syndrome. Reverse transcription of roughly 0.45 to 1 ug RNA was performed with random hexamers. MiXCR, applied by TCRdb to the immunoSEQ multiplex PCR reads, yields one record per CDR3 protein. The profile covers some 300,000 distinct CDR3 sequences, with around 89% appearing a single time and 0.18% taken by the ten largest. Trimming took 0 bases from V and 2 from J; bases not matched to a gene: 9. Germline V gives CDR1 MGHRA, CDR2 YSYEKL. The CDR3 extends over 17 amino acids. Both CD4+ and CD8+ T cells were negatively isolated, and TEMRA cells underwent FACS enrichment.

The gene calls are TRBV4-1 and TRBJ2-5; TRBD1 aligns across 7 bases. The sequence was obtained from a human donor with multiple sclerosis. The sequenced sample was CD8+ T cells from PBMCs. CDR3 amino acids: CASSQESRGPYQETQYF. For the CDR3, the DNA is TGCGCCAGCAGCCAAGAAAGTAGGGGGCCCTATCAAGAGACCCAGTACTTC.